The rows below give T cell receptor beta chains drawn from one sample of a study of blood T cell repertoires in COVID-19. Assay: immunoSEQ multiplex PCR; the TCRdb copy retains only in-frame clones and omits some. Of tens of thousands of clones in the sample, over 80% are singletons; the top ten hold approximately 15%. The material sequenced was peripheral blood. Source of these receptors: a human donor in a cohort sampled during active COVID-19. CDR3s include the opening cysteine and the closing phenylalanine or tryptophan. D genes are given only for firm matches. Clone size appears in some rows only: once, few, many, or a class for an expanded clone.

j_call | v_call | clone_size | cdr3_length | d_call | cdr3_nt | cdr3_aa
TRBJ2-3 | TRBV29-1 | . | 14 | . | TGCAGCGTTGGGGCGGGGATTAGCACAGATACGCAGTATTTT | CSVGAGISTDTQYF
TRBJ2-2 | TRBV5-6 | once | 14 | . | TGTGCCAGCAGCAGCCCTGACAGGTCCGGGGAGCTGTTTTTT | CASSSPDRSGELFF
TRBJ2-1 | TRBV3-1/TRBV3-2 | . | 15 | . | TGTGCCAGCAGCCAAGAATCGGGACACTACAATGAGCAGTTCTTC | CASSQESGHYNEQFF
TRBJ2-7 | TRBV6-5 | . | 15 | . | TGTGCCAGCAGTCCATTCGACAGACAATCCTACGAGCAGTACTTC | CASSPFDRQSYEQYF
TRBJ2-3 | TRBV5-1 | . | 15 | . | TGCGCCAGCAGCCCCAGGGCGGGGGCGTCAGATACGCAGTATTTT | CASSPRAGASDTQYF
TRBJ2-7 | TRBV27 | . | 13 | TRBD1 | TGTGCCAGCAGTTTGGGCAGGGGGTACGAGCAGTACTTC | CASSLGRGYEQYF
TRBJ2-7 | TRBV10-2 | . | 14 | . | TGCGCCAGCAGTGCCAGGCATCTCTCCTACGAGCAGTACTTC | CASSARHLSYEQYF
TRBJ2-1 | TRBV6-5 | . | 14 | TRBD2 | TGTGCCAGCCTCACTAGCGGGGGGAACAATGAGCAGTTCTTC | CASLTSGGNNEQFF
TRBJ1-2 | TRBV27 | once | 14 | . | TGTGCCAGCAGTTTATCTGGGCCGGCCTATGGCTACACCTTC | CASSLSGPAYGYTF
TRBJ2-7 | TRBV28 | once | 13 | . | TGTGCCAGCAGTTTATCCTGGTCGGACGAGCAGTACTTC | CASSLSWSDEQYF
TRBJ2-7 | TRBV28 | . | 14 | . | TGTGCCAGCAGTTTAAGTCACAGGTCCTACGAGCAGTACTTC | CASSLSHRSYEQYF
TRBJ1-1 | TRBV2 | once | 11 | . | TGTGCCAGCAGCGGTAAGGGGGAAGCTTTCTTT | CASSGKGEAFF